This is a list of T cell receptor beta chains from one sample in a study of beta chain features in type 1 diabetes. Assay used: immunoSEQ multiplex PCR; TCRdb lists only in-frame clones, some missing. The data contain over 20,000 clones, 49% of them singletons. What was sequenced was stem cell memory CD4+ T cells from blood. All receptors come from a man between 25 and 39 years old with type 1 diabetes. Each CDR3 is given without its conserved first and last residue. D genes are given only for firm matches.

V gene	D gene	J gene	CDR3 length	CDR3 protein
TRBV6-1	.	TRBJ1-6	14	ASSVDSSSYNSPLH
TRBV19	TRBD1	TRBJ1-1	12	ASRTGTGSTEAF
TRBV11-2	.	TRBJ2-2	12	ASSLDWLPGELF
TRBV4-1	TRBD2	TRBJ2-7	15	ASSQLFSGGALYEQY
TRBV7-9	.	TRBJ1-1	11	ASSLGGPGGAF
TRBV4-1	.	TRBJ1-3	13	ASSQDEDSGNTIY
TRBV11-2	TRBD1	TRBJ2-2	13	ASSLQQGAAGELF
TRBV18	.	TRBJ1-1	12	ASSLQGLGTEAF
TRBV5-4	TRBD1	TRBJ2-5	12	ASSGKTGIETQY
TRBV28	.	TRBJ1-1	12	ASSLSGLNTEAF
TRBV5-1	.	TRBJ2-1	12	ASSLRGAYNEQF
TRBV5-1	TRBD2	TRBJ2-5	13	ASSLSGESVETQY
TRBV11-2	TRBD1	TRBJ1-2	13	ASSPRGSDRAGYT
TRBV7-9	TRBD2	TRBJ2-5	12	ASSLTSGGETQY
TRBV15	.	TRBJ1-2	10	ATSRSLKGYT
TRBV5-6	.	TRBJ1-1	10	ASSLVETEAF
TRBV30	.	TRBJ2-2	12	AWSEGLQTGELF
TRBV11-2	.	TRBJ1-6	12	ASSTGNNNSPLH
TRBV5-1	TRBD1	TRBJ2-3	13	ASSLTGTGLDTQY
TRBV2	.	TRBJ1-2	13	ASRQQGAGGYGYT
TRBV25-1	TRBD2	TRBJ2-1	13	ASSPTSGRAYEQF
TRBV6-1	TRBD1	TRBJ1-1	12	ASSERQGITEAF
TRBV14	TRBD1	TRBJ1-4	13	ASSQGTADNEKLF
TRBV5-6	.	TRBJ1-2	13	ASSLLLPGSYGYT
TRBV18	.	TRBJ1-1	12	ASSPKALDTEAF
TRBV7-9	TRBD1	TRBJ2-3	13	ASTSGTGVSDTQY
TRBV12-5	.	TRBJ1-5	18	ASGLVLGGPMALSNQPQH
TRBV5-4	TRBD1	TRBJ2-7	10	ASSFPTGEQY
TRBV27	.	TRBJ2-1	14	ASRQIRGTPLNEQF
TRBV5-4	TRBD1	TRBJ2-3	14	ASSYPDRGATGTQY
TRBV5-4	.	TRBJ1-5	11	ASSLAGGQPQH
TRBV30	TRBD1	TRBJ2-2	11	AWSPGGTGELF
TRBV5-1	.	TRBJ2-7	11	ASSFQGSYEQY
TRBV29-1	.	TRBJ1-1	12	SVEIRPGGTEAF
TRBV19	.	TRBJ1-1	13	ASSILAGMNTEAF
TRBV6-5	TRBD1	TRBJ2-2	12	ASKRDRLTGELF
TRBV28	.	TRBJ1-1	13	ASSFLLQANTEAF
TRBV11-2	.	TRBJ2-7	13	ASSLDRHRIYEQY
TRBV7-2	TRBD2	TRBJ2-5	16	ASSPGTSGGRRAETQY
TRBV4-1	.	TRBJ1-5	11	ASSQAVNQPQH
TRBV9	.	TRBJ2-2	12	ASSPQTNTGELF
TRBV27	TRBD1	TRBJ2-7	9	ASSTTGRQY
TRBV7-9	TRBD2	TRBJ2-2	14	ASSRPGLASTGELF
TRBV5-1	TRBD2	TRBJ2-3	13	ASRHPGTSGYTQY
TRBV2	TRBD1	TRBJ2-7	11	ATRDRGSYEQY
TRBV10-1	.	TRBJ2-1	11	ASRSDSYNEQF
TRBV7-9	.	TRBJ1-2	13	ASSSRTSGNYGYT
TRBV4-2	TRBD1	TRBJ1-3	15	ASSQAPQGDSGNTIY
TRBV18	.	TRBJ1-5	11	ASSTQTDQPQH
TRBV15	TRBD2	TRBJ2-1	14	ATSRAGTTAEGEQF